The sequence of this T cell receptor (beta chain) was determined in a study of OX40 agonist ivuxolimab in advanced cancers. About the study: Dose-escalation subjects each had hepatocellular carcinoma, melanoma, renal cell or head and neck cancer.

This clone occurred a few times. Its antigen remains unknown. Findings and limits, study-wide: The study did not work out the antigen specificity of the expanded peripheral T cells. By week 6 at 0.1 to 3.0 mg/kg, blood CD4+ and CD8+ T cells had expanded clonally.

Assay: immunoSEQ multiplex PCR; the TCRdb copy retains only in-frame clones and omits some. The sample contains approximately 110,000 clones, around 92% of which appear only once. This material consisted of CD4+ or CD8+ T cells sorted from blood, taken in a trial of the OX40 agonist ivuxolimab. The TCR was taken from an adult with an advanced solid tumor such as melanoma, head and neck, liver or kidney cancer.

The CDR3 DNA reads TGTGCCCTTCGGGACTCCCCCTACGAGCAGTACTTC. Translating gives CALRDSPYEQYF. J is TRBJ2-7 and V is TRBV4-2; perhaps TRBD2 as D (6 bases). Looked up from germline, CDR1 is LGHNA and CDR2 is YNFKEQ. This CDR3 is 12 amino acids long. The V and J ends lost 11 bases and 2 bases respectively, with 13 bases between them.